The next 23 T cell receptor beta chains were all read from a single sample in a study of blood T cell repertoires in COVID-19. Repertoires were generated with immunoSEQ multiplex PCR, while TCRdb's copy carries only in-frame clones and drops some. This sample has around 700,000 clones, with 80% to 90% found just once. Material for sequencing was peripheral blood. These receptors were obtained from a woman between 18 and 29 years old with acute or convalescent COVID-19.

The genes are TRBV20-1 and TRBJ1-3; D is uncertain. This CDR3 is built from 15 residues. Germline V gene data show CDR1 as DFQATT and CDR2 as SNEGSKA (reference sequence). V was shortened by 3 bases and J by 0 bases, with 12 bases between the two germline ends. The CDR3 region is CSASAHSPSGNTIYF. The DNA for the CDR3 is TGCAGTGCTAGTGCCCACAGTCCCTCTGGAAACACCATATATTTT.

This clone was counted a single time. The chain is built from TRBV6-5 and TRBJ2-3; a possible D gene is TRBD2 (5 bases). With 7 bases removed from V and 5 bases from J, the gap between germline ends came to 16 bases. The CDR3 extends over 14 amino acids. CDR1 and CDR2 from the germline V gene are MNHEY and SVGAGI. CDR3 coding DNA: TGTGCCAGCACCCGGACCCCGGCGGGAGATACGCAGTATTTT. Amino acid sequence: CASTRTPAGDTQYF.

The table lists this clone with a count of one. The chain is built from TRBV19 and TRBJ1-1; TRBD1 matches 7 bases. Germline V gives CDR1 LNHDA, CDR2 SQIVND (reference sequence). CDR3 size: 14 residues. The V and J ends lost 2 bases and 4 bases, in that order; junction bases with no gene match: 4. CDR3 residues: CASSISAGGTEAFF. Here the CDR3 DNA reads TGTGCCAGTAGTATATCCGCAGGGGGCACTGAAGCTTTCTTT. Drawing the rest from reference TRBV19 and TRBJ1-1, the complete variable domain is DGGITQSPKYLFRKEGQNVTLSCEQNLNHDAMYWYRQDPGQGLRLIYYSQIVNDFQKGDIAEGYSVSREKKESFPLTVTSAQKNPTAFYLCASSISAGGTEAFFGQGTRLTVV.

This sequence joins TRBV29-1 and TRBJ2-1; no firm D call. With 0 bases removed from V and 6 bases from J, the gap between germline ends came to 9 bases. The CDR3 length is 13 residues. Germline V gene data show CDR1 as SQVTM and CDR2 as ANQGSEA. CDR3 DNA sequence: TGCAGCGTTGAAGATAGTGTACTCAATGAGCAGTTCTTC. It codes for CSVEDSVLNEQFF.

The V call is TRBV19, the J call TRBJ1-4; 7 nucleotides line up with TRBD1. CDR3 length equals 14 residues. The germline CDR1 and CDR2 sequences are LNHDA and SQIVND (reference sequence). V lost 5 bases to trimming and J lost 7 bases; unmatched junction nucleotides: 7. This CDR3 is CASSRLTGFEKLFF. The CDR3 coding sequence is TGTGCCAGTAGTCGTCTGACAGGGTTTGAAAAACTGTTTTTT. Combining the CDR3 with reference TRBV19 and TRBJ1-4 gives the whole variable domain DGGITQSPKYLFRKEGQNVTLSCEQNLNHDAMYWYRQDPGQGLRLIYYSQIVNDFQKGDIAEGYSVSREKKESFPLTVTSAQKNPTAFYLCASSRLTGFEKLFFGSGTQLSVL.

V usage is TRBV28 and J usage is TRBJ1-5; perhaps TRBD1 as D (6 bases). Deletions cut 6 bases from V and 0 bases from J, with 15 bases between. The CDR3 totals 16 residues. CDR1 and CDR2 from the germline V gene are MDHEN and SYDVKM. The DNA for the CDR3 is TGTGCCAGCAGCAAGCCGGGACACAATAGCAATCAGCCCCAGCATTTT. It translates to CASSKPGHNSNQPQHF.

The chain employs TRBV6-5 and TRBJ2-7; D gene unclear. Trimming removed 4 bases from V and 1 base from J, with 11 bases in between. Germline V CDR1 and CDR2: MNHEY, SVGAGI. The CDR3 extends over 14 amino acids. The CDR3 loop is CASSFRVVSYEQYF. CDR3 coding DNA: TGTGCCAGCAGTTTCCGCGTAGTTTCCTACGAGCAGTACTTC.

J is TRBJ1-2 and V is TRBV30; D is possibly TRBD1 (5 bases). The V and J ends lost 3 bases and 2 bases respectively, with 13 bases between them. The CDR3 has 14 residues. The germline CDR1 and CDR2 sequences are GTSNPN and SVGIG (reference sequence). CDR3: CAWSSETVNYGYTF. The DNA of the CDR3 is TGTGCCTGGAGCTCGGAGACAGTGAACTATGGCTACACCTTC. The full variable domain, its missing parts supplied by reference TRBV30 and TRBJ1-2, is SQTIHQWPATLVQPVGSPLSLECTVEGTSNPNLYWYRQAAGRGLQLLFYSVGIGQISSEVPQNLSASRPQDRQFILSSKKLLLSDSGFYLCAWSSETVNYGYTFGSGTRLTVV.

V is TRBV9 and J is TRBJ2-3, with 15 bases fitting TRBD2. The germline gives CDR1 SGDLS, CDR2 YYNGEE. CDR3 length equals 18 residues. The junction had 9 bases not matched to a gene; V was cut back by 3 bases and J by 4 bases. The CDR3 protein is CASSATGTSGGTSDTQYF. The CDR3 DNA reads TGTGCCAGCAGCGCAACCGGGACTAGCGGGGGGACGTCAGATACGCAGTATTTT.

The chain carries TRBV2 and TRBJ2-4; 7 bases fit TRBD1. J was trimmed by 5 bases and V by 7 bases; bases with no gene match: 5. This CDR3 contains 13 residues. The germline V gene encodes CDR1 SNHLY and CDR2 FYNNEI. The CDR3 bases are TGTGCCAGCAATTACAGGGGACAAAACATTCAGTACTTC. This gives the protein CASNYRGQNIQYF.

The rearrangement uses TRBV24-1 and TRBJ2-5, with 10 bases aligning to TRBD1. CDR1 KGHDR and CDR2 SFDVKD come from the germline V gene. The ends lost 0 bases at V and 5 bases at J; junction bases unmatched: 5. The CDR3 is made up of 16 amino acids. The CDR3 loop reads CATSDLRGTGAETQYF. CDR3 in DNA: TGTGCCACCAGTGATTTGCGGGGGACAGGGGCCGAGACCCAGTACTTC.

This clone was seen once. This chain links TRBV5-1 with TRBJ1-2, with 8 bases lining up with TRBD1. Germline CDR1 is SGHRS and CDR2 is YFSETQ. V lost 4 bases, J lost 9 bases, and 5 bases stayed unmatched. The CDR3 is made up of 12 amino acids. CDR3 region: CASSRDRNSYTF. CDR3 nucleotide sequence: TGCGCCAGCAGCCGGGACAGGAACAGCTACACCTTC.

The chain uses TRBV2 and TRBJ2-7, with TRBD1 identical over 10 bases. Germline values: CDR1 SNHLY, CDR2 FYNNEI. The CDR3 totals 13 residues. V dropped 7 bases and J dropped 3; count of bases not matched to a gene: 3. CDR3 loop: CASIRTGGYEQYF. Here the CDR3 DNA reads TGTGCCAGCATAAGGACAGGGGGCTACGAGCAGTACTTC.

The chain uses TRBV13 and TRBJ2-7; D perhaps matches TRBD2 (5 bases). The CDR3 length is 14 residues. CDR1 and CDR2 (germline): PRHDT, FYEKMQ (reference sequence). V lost 6 bases, J lost 2 bases, and 14 bases lay in between. CDR3 sequence reads: CASRKDGVPYEQYF. The CDR3 region has the DNA TGTGCCAGCAGAAAGGACGGGGTTCCCTACGAGCAGTACTTC.

The CDR3 is CASSIVRGTSPLHF. CDR3 sequence (DNA): TGTGCCAGTAGTATAGTGCGGGGAACTTCACCCCTCCACTTT. The gene calls are TRBV19 and TRBJ1-6; D unresolved. CDR1 and CDR2 (germline): LNHDA, SQIVND (reference sequence). The length of the CDR3 is 14 residues. V lost 1 base and J lost 9, with 10 bases in between.

V usage is TRBV3-1 (or the pseudogene TRBV3-2) and J usage is TRBJ1-6; D gene uncertain. CDR1 and CDR2 from the germline V gene are LGHDT and YNNKEL (reference sequence). Between the trimmed V and J ends, which lost 3 bases and 7 bases, there was a span of 13 bases. The CDR3 is 15 residues long. The CDR3 nucleotides are TGTGCCAGCAGCCAGCCGGGAATAGCCAATTCACCCCTCCACTTT. The encoded protein is CASSQPGIANSPLHF.

The chain employs TRBV7-8 and TRBJ1-2; the D gene is possibly TRBD1 (6 bases). Germline CDR1 SGHVS, CDR2 FQNEAQ. V was shortened by 3 bases and J by 2 bases, with 10 bases between the two germline ends. CDR3 length: 14 amino acids. The CDR3 DNA reads TGTGCCAGCAGCTTTGGGGGCGAAAACTATGGCTACACCTTC. Protein: CASSFGGENYGYTF.

There are a few counts of this clone. The chain couples TRBV4-3 to TRBJ1-2; D unclear. V was cut by 0 bases and J by 1 base, with 9 bases left in between. The length of the CDR3 is 15 residues. Germline V gene data show CDR1 as LGHNA and CDR2 as YSLEER. CDR3 DNA: TGCGCCAGCAGCCAAGAACCCACAGTTAACTATGGCTACACCTTC. As protein: CASSQEPTVNYGYTF.

V is TRBV6-4 and J is TRBJ2-2; no clear D gene. Germline CDR1 is MRHNA and CDR2 is SNTAGT. Trimming shortened V by 0 bases and J by 6 bases, and 5 bases separated the two germline ends. The CDR3 sequence is 13 residues long. The CDR3 nucleotides read TGTGCCAGCAGTGACTCGGCATCCGGGGAGCTGTTTTTT. Translated: CASSDSASGELFF.

The V call is TRBV3-1 (or the pseudogene TRBV3-2), the J call TRBJ1-2; no clear D. V gave up 0 bases and J gave up 0 bases, with 20 bases separating them. The CDR3 loop spans 19 amino acids. The germline gives CDR1 LGHDT, CDR2 YNNKEL (reference sequence). Written as DNA, the CDR3 is TGTGCCAGCAGCCAAGACACCGGGTTCATTCCCCCCCCTAACTATGGCTACACCTTC. Translated, it gives CASSQDTGFIPPPNYGYTF.

This chain uses TRBV7-6 with TRBJ1-3, with D uncertain. The V gene lost 4 bases and the J gene lost 0 bases, with 7 bases spanning the gap. Per the germline V gene, CDR1 is SGHVS and CDR2 is FNYEAQ. CDR3 size: 14 residues. The CDR3 loop reads CASSSRDSGNTIYF. The DNA for the CDR3 is TGTGCCAGCAGCTCCCGAGACTCTGGAAACACCATATATTTT.

The genes are TRBV7-2 and TRBJ1-2; 10 bases match TRBD1. V was pared by 3 bases and J by 6 bases, with 13 bases of the junction left unmatched. The CDR3 consists of 17 residues. Germline V gives CDR1 SGHTA, CDR2 FQGNSA. CDR3: CASSLLGAPGQGNGYTF. The CDR3 DNA follows: TGTGCCAGCAGCTTGTTGGGTGCACCGGGACAGGGGAATGGCTACACCTTC.

The chain carries TRBV4-2 and TRBJ2-1; D gene uncertain. V was shortened by 10 bases and J by 0 bases, with 16 bases between the two germline ends. Germline V lookup: CDR1 LGHNA, CDR2 YNFKEQ. The CDR3 runs to 15 residues. The chain's CDR3 is CATQRESSSYNEQFF. The DNA of the CDR3 is TGTGCCACCCAAAGAGAGTCTAGCTCCTACAATGAGCAGTTCTTC.